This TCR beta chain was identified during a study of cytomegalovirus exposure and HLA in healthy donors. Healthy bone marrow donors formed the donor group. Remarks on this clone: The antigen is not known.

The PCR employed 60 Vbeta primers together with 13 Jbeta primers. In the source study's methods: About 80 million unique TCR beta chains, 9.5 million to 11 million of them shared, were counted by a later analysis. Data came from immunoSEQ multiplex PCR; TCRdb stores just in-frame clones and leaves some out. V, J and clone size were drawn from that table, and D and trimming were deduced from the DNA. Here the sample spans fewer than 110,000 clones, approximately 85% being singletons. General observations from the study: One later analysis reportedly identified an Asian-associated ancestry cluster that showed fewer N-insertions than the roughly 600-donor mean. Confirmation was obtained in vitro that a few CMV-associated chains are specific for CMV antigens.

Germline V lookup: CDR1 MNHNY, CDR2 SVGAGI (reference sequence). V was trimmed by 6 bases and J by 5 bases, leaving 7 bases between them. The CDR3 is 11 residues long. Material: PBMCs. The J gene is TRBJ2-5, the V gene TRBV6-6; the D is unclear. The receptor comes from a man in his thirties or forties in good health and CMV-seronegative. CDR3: CASRMEETQYF. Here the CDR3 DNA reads TGTGCCAGCAGAATGGAGGAGACCCAGTACTTC.